The text below deals with one TCR beta chain. Its target is unknown. The sample belongs to a study of Ad26.COV2.S vaccination and SARS-CoV-2 variants. Produced via immunoSEQ multiplex PCR; TCRdb's table is partial and in-frame only. The sample contains around 450,000 clones, 80% to 90% of which appear only once. General study results and limits: Participants given vaccine showed non-spike TCR breadth similar to that of placebo recipients. From the TCR breadth and depth analyses, total T cell responses may have been underestimated.

The treatment is: some 20 received Ad26.COV2.S at low or high dose, single or two shots; roughly five received placebo; per-sample allocation not given. The investigators took samples on day 63 after the first vaccine or placebo injection. This TCR derives from a person aged 18-65 years who received the Ad26.COV2.S COVID-19 vaccine or a placebo. The sequenced sample was peripheral blood, obtained in a trial of Ad26.COV2.S vaccine versus placebo.

DNA of the CDR3: TGTGCCAGCAGCTTGGAGGGCATCTACGAGCAGTACTTC. Its translation: CASSLEGIYEQYF. The genes are TRBV5-6 and TRBJ2-7; D uncertain. Deletions cut 0 bases from V and 3 bases from J, with 7 bases between. The germline V gene has CDR1 SGHDT and CDR2 YYEEEE. The CDR3 length is 13 residues.